The 24 T cell receptor beta chains below were found in one sample sequenced in a study of cytomegalovirus exposure and HLA in healthy donors. This PCR relied on a set of 60 Vbeta primers and 13 Jbeta primers. The table came from immunoSEQ multiplex PCR; TCRdb's copy has only in-frame clones and leaves some out. The repertoire holds about 82,000 clones, with 65% as singletons. Sequencing was carried out using PBMCs. The receptor set was obtained from a woman in her forties or fifties in good health and CMV-seropositive.

This clone was counted once. The chain has TRBV7-3 and TRBJ2-1; D is possibly TRBD2 (6 bases). Germline V gene data show CDR1 as SGHTA and CDR2 as FQGTGA. V lost 2 bases and J 0 bases, leaving 8 bases between the germline ends. The CDR3 is 15 residues long. CDR3 DNA sequence: TGTGCCAGCAGCTTACGGGGGTCCTCCTACAATGAGCAGTTCTTC. This codes for CASSLRGSSYNEQFF.

The chain employs TRBV4-3 and TRBJ2-3; perhaps TRBD1 as D (7 bases). Germline lookup yields CDR1 LGHNA and CDR2 YSLEER. This CDR3 is 15 amino acids long. V lost 1 base to trimming and J lost 5 bases, with 13 bases between them. CDR3 in amino acids: CASSQAVQGGDTQYF. DNA of the CDR3: TGCGCCAGCAGCCAAGCGGTCCAGGGGGGAGATACGCAGTATTTT.

The chain couples TRBV6-5 to TRBJ2-1; no reliable D call. Per the germline V gene, CDR1 is MNHEY and CDR2 is SVGAGI. The CDR3 totals 15 residues. Trimming removed 4 bases from V and 0 bases from J, with 10 bases in between. This chain's CDR3 is CASSSPITSYNEQFF. DNA for the CDR3: TGTGCCAGCAGTTCCCCTATTACCTCCTACAATGAGCAGTTCTTC.

This chain connects TRBV6-1 to TRBJ1-1; TRBD1 is a possible D gene (6 bases). The CDR3 is 14 residues long. V was shortened by 5 bases and J by 1 base, with 11 bases between the two germline ends. Germline V CDR1 and CDR2: MNHNS, SASEGT. CDR3 region: CASSSRGQNTEAFF. CDR3 in DNA: TGTGCCAGCAGTAGCAGGGGCCAGAACACTGAAGCTTTCTTT.

The rearrangement uses TRBV5-4 and TRBJ2-7, with TRBD2 as a possible D gene (6 bases). This CDR3 comprises 13 residues. Trimming shortened V by 5 bases and J by 6 bases, and 15 bases separated the two germline ends. Germline V gene data show CDR1 as SGHNT and CDR2 as YYREEE (reference sequence). CDR3 bases: TGTGCCAGCAGTTCCGGTGGAGGGGTCGAGCAGTACTTC. Amino acids: CASSSGGGVEQYF.

The J gene is TRBJ1-1, the V gene TRBV7-9; D may be TRBD1 (5 bases). The V gene lost 5 bases and the J gene lost 8 bases, with 15 bases spanning the gap. This CDR3 region has 13 residues. The germline gives CDR1 SEHNR, CDR2 FQNEAQ (reference sequence). CDR3 coding DNA: TGTGCCAGCAGCCGATCAGGGTCCTCAGAAGCTTTCTTT. Residues: CASSRSGSSEAFF.

The chain has TRBV18 and TRBJ2-5; D unresolved. Per the germline V gene, CDR1 is KGHSH and CDR2 is LQKENI. Trimming took 1 base from V and 3 from J, leaving 6 bases between them. This CDR3 is 13 amino acids long. CDR3 sequence reads: CASSPQSKETQYF. The CDR3 DNA sequence: TGTGCCAGCTCACCACAGAGTAAAGAGACCCAGTACTTC. The variable domain in full, completed from reference TRBV18 and TRBJ2-5, reads NAGVMQNPRHLVRRRGQEARLRCSPMKGHSHVYWYRQLPEEGLKFMVYLQKENIIDESGMPKERFSAEFPKEGPSILRIQQVVRGDSAAYFCASSPQSKETQYFGPGTRLLVL.

This sequence joins TRBV5-4 and TRBJ2-7; 11 bases agree with TRBD1. Germline CDR1 SGHNT, CDR2 YYREEE (reference sequence). J lost 4 bases, V lost 4 bases, and 4 bases had no gene match. CDR3 length: 14 residues. CDR3 nucleotides: TGTGCCAGCAGCGATCGGGACAGGGGGTACGAGCAGTACTTC. Protein: CASSDRDRGYEQYF.

The V call is TRBV29-1, the J call TRBJ1-2, with 9 bases identical to TRBD1. The CDR3 contains 14 residues. The germline V gene encodes CDR1 SQVTM and CDR2 ANQGSEA. The ends lost 6 bases at V and 7 bases at J; junction bases unmatched: 12. As DNA, the CDR3 is TGCAGCGTCGCTGGTCCCGGGACAGGGTCTGGCTACACCTTC. Amino acids: CSVAGPGTGSGYTF.

This sequence joins TRBV5-1 and TRBJ1-1; D perhaps matches TRBD1 (5 bases). Trimming pared 4 bases from V and 1 base from J, leaving 14 bases between. This CDR3 has 15 amino acids. From germline, CDR1 is SGHRS and CDR2 YFSETQ. DNA for the CDR3: TGCGCCAGCAGCCCCCCAGACAGAACGAACACTGAAGCTTTCTTT. Encoded protein: CASSPPDRTNTEAFF.

V gene TRBV5-4 combines with J gene TRBJ2-3; D may be TRBD2 (6 bases). Trimming pared 4 bases from V and 4 bases from J, leaving 19 bases between. CDR1 and CDR2 from the germline V gene are SGHNT and YYREEE (reference sequence). This CDR3 is 16 amino acids long. As DNA, the CDR3 is TGTGCCAGCAGCCAATCAGGCGGGGCCGGAGCAGATACGCAGTATTTT. Its translation is CASSQSGGAGADTQYF.

V and J are TRBV5-4 and TRBJ2-2, with D unresolved. CDR3 length equals 13 residues. Trimming removed 4 bases from V and 3 bases from J, with 7 bases in between. Germline lookup yields CDR1 SGHNT and CDR2 YYREEE (reference sequence). CDR3 coding DNA: TGTGCCAGCAGCCTCGGTGACACCGGGGAGCTGTTTTTT. It specifies CASSLGDTGELFF.

The rearrangement links TRBV7-3 to TRBJ1-2; 9 bases are shared with TRBD1. V lost 5 bases and J lost 5; bases outside the gene matches: 12. The CDR3 has 16 amino acids. Germline CDR1 is SGHTA and CDR2 is FQGTGA. In DNA form, the CDR3 reads TGTGCCAGCAGCCCACCAAGGACAGGGGTGGAATATGGCTACACCTTC. It yields the protein CASSPPRTGVEYGYTF.

The rearrangement uses TRBV27 and TRBJ1-1, with 7 bases identical to TRBD1. V shed 2 bases, J shed 6 bases, and the junction held 6 bases outside the gene matches. Looked up from germline, CDR1 is MNHEY and CDR2 is SMNVEV (reference sequence). This CDR3 spans 14 amino acids. CDR3 bases: TGTGCCAGCAGTTTAGAAGGGGGCGCCGCTGAAGCTTTCTTT. Protein sequence: CASSLEGGAAEAFF.

The V and J genes are TRBV13 and TRBJ1-2, with 8 bases that match TRBD1. Germline values: CDR1 PRHDT, CDR2 FYEKMQ (reference sequence). V was pared by 4 bases and J by 5 bases, with 15 bases of the junction left unmatched. The CDR3 runs to 17 residues. The CDR3 DNA follows: TGTGCCAGCAGCTCCAGGGGGCGCGCCGCTCAGTTTTATGGCTACACCTTC. The encoded protein is CASSSRGRAAQFYGYTF.

This chain uses TRBV6-6 with TRBJ2-5, with D possibly matching TRBD2 (5 bases). Germline V gene data show CDR1 as MNHNY and CDR2 as SVGAGI (reference sequence). V was shortened by 7 bases and J by 3 bases, with 12 bases between the two germline ends. The CDR3 is 13 residues long. The CDR3 DNA sequence: TGTGCCAGCACCTTAGCGCCTGAAGAGACCCAGTACTTC. Its translation is CASTLAPEETQYF.

This chain joins TRBV30 and TRBJ2-5; a weak D match, TRBD2 (6 bases). Between the trimmed V and J ends, which lost 3 bases and 9 bases, there was a span of 14 bases. The germline V gene encodes CDR1 GTSNPN and CDR2 SVGIG (reference sequence). The CDR3 spans 12 residues. Here the CDR3 reads CAWSRESGAQYF. CDR3 coding DNA: TGTGCCTGGAGCAGGGAGTCGGGGGCCCAGTACTTC.

J is TRBJ1-2 and V is TRBV6-6; TRBD1 is a possible D gene (6 bases). The V end lost 9 bases, the J end lost 4 bases, and 12 bases lay between the germline ends. The CDR3 consists of 12 residues. The germline CDR1 and CDR2 sequences are MNHNY and SVGAGI (reference sequence). CDR3 in amino acids: CASRGGTYGYTF. CDR3 DNA: TGTGCCAGTAGAGGGGGTACCTATGGCTACACCTTC.

The chain carries TRBV7-9 and TRBJ1-2; 8 nucleotides agree with TRBD1. This CDR3 is 15 amino acids long. The V and J ends lost 3 bases and 5 bases, in that order; junction bases with no gene match: 8. Germline V CDR1 and CDR2: SEHNR, FQNEAQ (reference sequence). In DNA, the CDR3 is TGTGCCAGCAGCTTTGCGGACAGGGCCCTTTATGGCTACACCTTC. Protein: CASSFADRALYGYTF.

This clone was found once. The J gene is TRBJ2-3, the V gene TRBV10-3; 8 positions agree with TRBD1. The CDR3 has 15 residues. V dropped 7 bases and J dropped 0; count of bases not matched to a gene: 6. Looked up from germline, CDR1 is ENHRY and CDR2 is SYGVKD. CDR3: CAIKETGDSTDTQYF. CDR3 sequence (DNA): TGTGCCATCAAAGAGACAGGGGATAGCACAGATACGCAGTATTTT.

The chain employs TRBV30 and TRBJ1-1; D not resolved. The CDR3 totals 13 residues. Germline V CDR1 and CDR2: GTSNPN, SVGIG (reference sequence). V was pared by 1 base and J by 4 bases, with 10 bases between. Here the CDR3 reads CAWSEGVSTEAFF. CDR3 in DNA: TGTGCCTGGAGTGAAGGAGTGAGCACTGAAGCTTTCTTT.

This clone was detected only a few times. This chain uses TRBV2 with TRBJ1-5; D ambiguous. Germline CDR1 SNHLY, CDR2 FYNNEI. The germline V and J ends were trimmed by 4 bases and 1 base, with 11 bases remaining between them. The CDR3 is made up of 15 amino acids. CDR3 bases: TGTGCCAGCAGTGCAGGAGGTGTAAGCAATCAGCCCCAGCATTTT. This translates into CASSAGGVSNQPQHF. The full variable domain, its missing parts supplied by reference TRBV2 and TRBJ1-5, is EPEVTQTPSHQVTQMGQEVILRCVPISNHLYFYWYRQILGQKVEFLVSFYNNEISEKSEIFDDQFSVERPDGSNFTLKIRSTKLEDSAMYFCASSAGGVSNQPQHFGDGTRLSIL.

The V and J genes are TRBV19 and TRBJ2-6; 9 positions agree with TRBD1. Per germline, CDR1 LNHDA and CDR2 SQIVND (reference sequence). This CDR3 comprises 15 residues. Germline trimming cut 3 bases from V and 10 bases from J; bases unmatched to any gene: 7. The CDR3 DNA reads TGTGCCAGTAGTATTATGACAGGGGGAGAAAACGTCCTGACTTTC. It is translated as CASSIMTGGENVLTF.

The V gene is TRBV27, the J gene TRBJ2-7; D possibly corresponds to TRBD1 (6 bases). In germline, CDR1 is MNHEY, CDR2 SMNVEV (reference sequence). The germline V and J ends were trimmed by 4 bases and 4 bases, with 11 bases remaining between them. CDR3 size: 13 residues. The DNA for the CDR3 is TGTGCCAGCAGTTGGGGACATGCTTACGAGCAGTACTTC. It encodes CASSWGHAYEQYF.